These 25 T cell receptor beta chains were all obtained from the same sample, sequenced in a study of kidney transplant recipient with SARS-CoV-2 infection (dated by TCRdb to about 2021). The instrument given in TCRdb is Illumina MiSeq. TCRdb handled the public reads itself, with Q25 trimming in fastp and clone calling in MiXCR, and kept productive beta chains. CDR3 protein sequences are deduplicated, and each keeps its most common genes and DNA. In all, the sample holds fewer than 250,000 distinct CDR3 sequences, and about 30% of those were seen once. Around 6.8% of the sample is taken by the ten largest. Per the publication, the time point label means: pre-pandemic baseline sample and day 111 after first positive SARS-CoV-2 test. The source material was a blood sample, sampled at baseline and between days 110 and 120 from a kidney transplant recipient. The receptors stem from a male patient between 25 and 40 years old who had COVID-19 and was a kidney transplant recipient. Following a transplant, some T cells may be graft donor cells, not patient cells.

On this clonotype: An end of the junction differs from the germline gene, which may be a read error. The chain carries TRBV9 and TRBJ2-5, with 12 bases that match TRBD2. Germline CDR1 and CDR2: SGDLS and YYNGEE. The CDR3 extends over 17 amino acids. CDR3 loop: CASSDPGLAGVQGTQYF. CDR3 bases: TGTGCCAGCAGCGATCCGGGACTAGCGGGCGTACAAGGGACCCAGTACTTC.

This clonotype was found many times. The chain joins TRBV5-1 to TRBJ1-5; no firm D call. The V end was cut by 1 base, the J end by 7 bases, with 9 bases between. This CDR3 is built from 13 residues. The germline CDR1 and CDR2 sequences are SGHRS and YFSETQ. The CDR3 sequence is CASSLIGKQPQHF. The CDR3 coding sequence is TGCGCCAGCAGCTTGATCGGAAAGCAGCCCCAGCATTTT.

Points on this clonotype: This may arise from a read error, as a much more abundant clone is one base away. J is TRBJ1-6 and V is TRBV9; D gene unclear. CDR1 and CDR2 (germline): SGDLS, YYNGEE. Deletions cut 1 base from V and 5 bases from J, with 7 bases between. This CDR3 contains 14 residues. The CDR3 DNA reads TGTGCCAGCAGCGTACTACTCGATAATTCACCCCTCCACTTT. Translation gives CASSVLLDNSPLHF.

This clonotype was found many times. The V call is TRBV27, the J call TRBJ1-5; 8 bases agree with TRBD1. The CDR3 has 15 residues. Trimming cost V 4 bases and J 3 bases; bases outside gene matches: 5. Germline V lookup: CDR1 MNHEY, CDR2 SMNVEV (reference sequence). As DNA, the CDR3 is TGTGCCAGCAGTTCCCTGGACAGGGACAATCAGCCCCAGCATTTT. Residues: CASSSLDRDNQPQHF.

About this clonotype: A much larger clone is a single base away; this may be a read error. The CDR3: CATSDPGLTGGPGQETQYF. Written as DNA, the CDR3 is TGTGCCACCAGTGACCCGGGACTAACGGGAGGGCCAGGCCAAGAGACCCAGTACTTC. The V and J genes are TRBV24-1 and TRBJ2-5; 8 positions agree with TRBD2. Trimming at V came to 4 bases and at J to 1 base, leaving 16 bases not matched to a gene. This CDR3 is 19 amino acids long. The V gene's germline CDR1 is KGHDR and CDR2 SFDVKD.

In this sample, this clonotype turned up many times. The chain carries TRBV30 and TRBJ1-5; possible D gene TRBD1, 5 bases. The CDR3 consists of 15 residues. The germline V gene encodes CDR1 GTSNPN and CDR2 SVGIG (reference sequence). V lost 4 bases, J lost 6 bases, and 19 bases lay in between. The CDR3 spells CAWTPRGGKTQPQHF. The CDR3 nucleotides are TGTGCCTGGACCCCGAGGGGCGGGAAAACTCAGCCCCAGCATTTT.

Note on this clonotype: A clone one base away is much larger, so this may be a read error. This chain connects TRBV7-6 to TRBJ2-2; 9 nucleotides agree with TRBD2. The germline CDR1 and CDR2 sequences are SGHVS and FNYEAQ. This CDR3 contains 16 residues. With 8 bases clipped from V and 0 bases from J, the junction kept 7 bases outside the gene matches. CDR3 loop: CASGRSSGTNTGELFF. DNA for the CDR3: TGTGCCAGCGGCCGATCTAGCGGGACGAACACCGGGGAGCTGTTTTTT. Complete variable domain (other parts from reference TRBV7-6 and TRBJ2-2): GAGVSQSPRYKVTKRGQDVALRCDPISGHVSLYWYRQALGQGPEFLTYFNYEAQQDKSGLPNDRFSAERPEGSISTLTIQRTEQRDSAMYRCASGRSSGTNTGELFFGEGSRLTVL.

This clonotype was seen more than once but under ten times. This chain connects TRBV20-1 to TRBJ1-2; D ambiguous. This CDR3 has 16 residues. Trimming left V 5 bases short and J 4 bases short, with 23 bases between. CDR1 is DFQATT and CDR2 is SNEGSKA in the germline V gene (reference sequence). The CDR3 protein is CSAHVSLFRKTYGYTF. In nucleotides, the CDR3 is TGCAGTGCTCACGTTTCGCTGTTTCGAAAGACCTATGGCTACACCTTC.

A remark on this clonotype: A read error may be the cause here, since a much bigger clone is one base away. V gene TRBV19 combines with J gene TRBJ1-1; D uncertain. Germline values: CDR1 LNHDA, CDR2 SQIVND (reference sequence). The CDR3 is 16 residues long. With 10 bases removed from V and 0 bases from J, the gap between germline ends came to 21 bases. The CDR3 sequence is CATSSEAGKVNTEAFF. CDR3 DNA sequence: TGTGCCACCTCCAGCGAGGCAGGAAAGGTGAACACTGAAGCTTTCTTT.

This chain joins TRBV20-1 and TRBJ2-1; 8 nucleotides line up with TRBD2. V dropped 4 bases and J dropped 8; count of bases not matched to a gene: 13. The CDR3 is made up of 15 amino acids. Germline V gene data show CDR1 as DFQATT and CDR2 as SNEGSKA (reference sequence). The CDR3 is CSAKLLAEVFDEQFF. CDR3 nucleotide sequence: TGCAGTGCTAAATTACTAGCGGAAGTTTTTGATGAGCAGTTCTTC.

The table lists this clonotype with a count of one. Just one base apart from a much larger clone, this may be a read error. CDR3 DNA: TGTACCAGCAGCCCTCACAACGTCATGGAATCCTACGAGCAGTACTTC. It specifies CTSSPHNVMESYEQYF. V gene TRBV7-2 combines with J gene TRBJ2-7; the D is unclear. Trimming took off 5 bases at V and 1 base at J, with 18 bases between the two ends. This CDR3 has 16 amino acids. CDR1 is SGHTA, CDR2 FQGNSA, per germline. The full variable domain, its missing parts supplied by reference TRBV7-2 and TRBJ2-7, is GAGVSQSPSNKVTEKGKDVELRCDPISGHTALYWYRQSLGQGLEFLIYFQGNSAPDKSGLPSDRFSAERTGGSVSTLTIQRTQQEDSAVYLCTSSPHNVMESYEQYFGPGTRLTVT.

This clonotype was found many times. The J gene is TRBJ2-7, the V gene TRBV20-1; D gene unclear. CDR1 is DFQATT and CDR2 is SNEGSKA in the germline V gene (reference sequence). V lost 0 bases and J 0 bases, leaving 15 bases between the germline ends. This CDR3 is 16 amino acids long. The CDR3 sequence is CSARDLSLRSSYEQYF. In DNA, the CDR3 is TGCAGTGCTAGAGATCTCAGCCTGAGGAGCTCCTACGAGCAGTACTTC.

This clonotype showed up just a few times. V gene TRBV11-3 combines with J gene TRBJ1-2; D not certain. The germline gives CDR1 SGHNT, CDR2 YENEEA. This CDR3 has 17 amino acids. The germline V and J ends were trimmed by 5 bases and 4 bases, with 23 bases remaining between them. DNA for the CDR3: TGTGCCAGCAGCCATTGGGTCGATCTCGGAAAGACCTATGGCTACACCTTC. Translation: CASSHWVDLGKTYGYTF. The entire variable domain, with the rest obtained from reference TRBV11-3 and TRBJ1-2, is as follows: EAGVVQSPRYKIIEKKQPVAFWCNPISGHNTLYWYLQNLGQGPELLIRYENEEAVDDSQLPKDRFSAERLKGVDSTLKIQPAELGDSAVYLCASSHWVDLGKTYGYTFGSGTRLTVV.

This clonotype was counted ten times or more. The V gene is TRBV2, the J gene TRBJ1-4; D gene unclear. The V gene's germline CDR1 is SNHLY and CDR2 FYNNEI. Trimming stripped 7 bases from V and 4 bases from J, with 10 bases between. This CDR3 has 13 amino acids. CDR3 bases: TGTGCCAGCAAGGAAAGTTATAATGAAAAACTGTTTTTT. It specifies CASKESYNEKLFF.

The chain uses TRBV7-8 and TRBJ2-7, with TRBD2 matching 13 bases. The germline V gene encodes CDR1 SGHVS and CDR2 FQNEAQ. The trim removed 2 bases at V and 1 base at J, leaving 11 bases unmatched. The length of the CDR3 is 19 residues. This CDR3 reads CASSLIGLAGAVRSYEQYF. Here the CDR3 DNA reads TGTGCCAGCAGCTTAATTGGACTAGCGGGAGCTGTAAGGTCCTACGAGCAGTACTTC.

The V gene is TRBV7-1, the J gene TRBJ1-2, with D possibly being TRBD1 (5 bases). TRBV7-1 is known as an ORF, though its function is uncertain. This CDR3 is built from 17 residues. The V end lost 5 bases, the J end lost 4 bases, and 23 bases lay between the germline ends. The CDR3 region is CASSRVLHGGKTYGYTF. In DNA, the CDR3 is TGTGCCAGCAGCCGGGTACTTCACGGGGGAAAGACCTATGGCTACACCTTC.

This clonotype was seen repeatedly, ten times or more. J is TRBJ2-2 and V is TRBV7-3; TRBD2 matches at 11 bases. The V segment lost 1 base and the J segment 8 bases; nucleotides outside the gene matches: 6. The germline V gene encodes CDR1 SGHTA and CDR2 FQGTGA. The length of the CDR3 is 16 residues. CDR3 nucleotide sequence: TGTGCCAGCAGCTTAAATCCTAGCGGGGGGTCGGGGGAGCTGTTTTTT. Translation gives CASSLNPSGGSGELFF.

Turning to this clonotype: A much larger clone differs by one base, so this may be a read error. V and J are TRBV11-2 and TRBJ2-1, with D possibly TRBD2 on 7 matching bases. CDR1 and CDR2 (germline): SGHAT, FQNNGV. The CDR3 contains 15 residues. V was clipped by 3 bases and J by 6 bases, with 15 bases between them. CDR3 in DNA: TGTGCCAGCAGCTTGGCGCGGGGGCTTGGCAATGAGCAGTTCTTC. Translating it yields CASSLARGLGNEQFF.

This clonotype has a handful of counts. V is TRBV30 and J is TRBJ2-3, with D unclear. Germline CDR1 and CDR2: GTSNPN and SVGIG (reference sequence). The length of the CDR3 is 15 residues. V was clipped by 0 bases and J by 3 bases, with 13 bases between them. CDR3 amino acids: CAWSVGGTPTDTQYF. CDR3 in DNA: TGTGCCTGGAGTGTTGGCGGCACGCCAACAGATACGCAGTATTTT.

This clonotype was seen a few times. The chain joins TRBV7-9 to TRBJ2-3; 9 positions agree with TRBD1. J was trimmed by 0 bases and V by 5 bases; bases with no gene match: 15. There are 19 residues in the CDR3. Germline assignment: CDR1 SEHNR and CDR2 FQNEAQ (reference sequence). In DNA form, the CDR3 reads TGTGCCAGCAGCCTACCCCTCAAGTGGACAGGGGATAGCACAGATACGCAGTATTTT. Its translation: CASSLPLKWTGDSTDTQYF.

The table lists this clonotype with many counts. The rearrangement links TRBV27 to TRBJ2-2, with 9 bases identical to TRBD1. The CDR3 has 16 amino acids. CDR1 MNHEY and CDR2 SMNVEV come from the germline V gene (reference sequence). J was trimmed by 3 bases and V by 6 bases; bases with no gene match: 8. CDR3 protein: CASSNGQGSDTGELFF. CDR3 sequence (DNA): TGTGCCAGCAGCAATGGACAGGGGTCGGACACCGGGGAGCTGTTTTTT.

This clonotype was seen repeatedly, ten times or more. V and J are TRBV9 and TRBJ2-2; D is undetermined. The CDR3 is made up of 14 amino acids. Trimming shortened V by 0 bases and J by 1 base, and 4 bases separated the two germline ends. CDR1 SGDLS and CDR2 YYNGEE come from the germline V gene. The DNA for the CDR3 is TGTGCCAGCAGCGTAGGACAGAACACCGGGGAGCTGTTTTTT. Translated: CASSVGQNTGELFF.

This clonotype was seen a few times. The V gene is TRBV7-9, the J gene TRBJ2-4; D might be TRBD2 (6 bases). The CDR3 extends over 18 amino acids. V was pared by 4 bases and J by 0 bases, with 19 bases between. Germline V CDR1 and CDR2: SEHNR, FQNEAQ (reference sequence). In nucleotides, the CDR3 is TGTGCCAGCAGCTCAACCGGGACTCCAGTCCTAGCCAAAAACATTCAGTACTTC. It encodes CASSSTGTPVLAKNIQYF.

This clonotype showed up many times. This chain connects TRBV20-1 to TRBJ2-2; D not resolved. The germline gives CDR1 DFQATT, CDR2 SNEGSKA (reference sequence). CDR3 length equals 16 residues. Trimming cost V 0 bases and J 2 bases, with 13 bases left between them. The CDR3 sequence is CSAREGHHLNTGELFF. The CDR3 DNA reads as TGCAGTGCTAGAGAAGGTCACCACCTCAACACCGGGGAGCTGTTTTTT.

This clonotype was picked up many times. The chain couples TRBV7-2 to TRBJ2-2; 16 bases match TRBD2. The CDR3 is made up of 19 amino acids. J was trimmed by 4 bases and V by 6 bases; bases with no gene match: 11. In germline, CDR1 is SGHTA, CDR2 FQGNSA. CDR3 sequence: CASSSPTGLAGGGTGELFF. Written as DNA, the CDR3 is TGTGCCAGCAGTTCCCCGACGGGACTAGCGGGAGGGGGCACCGGGGAGCTGTTTTTT.